A single sample gave rise to the 20 T cell receptor beta chains below, sequenced in a study of blood T cell repertoires in COVID-19 (dated by TCRdb to 2018 to 2020). Libraries came from the immunoSEQ multiplex PCR assay. In TCRdb, the immuneACCESS table is reduced to in-frame sequences with V and J assigned. These tables do not hold every clone; where another copy was compared, an unresolved V gene accounts for under half, and the others remain unexplained. The sample table records roughly 110,000 clones; around 89% of these occur just once. The top ten clonotypes cover approximately 19% of the sample. Sequencing was performed on peripheral blood. The origin of the receptors is a human donor with acute or convalescent COVID-19. The donor label of this sample is uncertain.

V and J are TRBV19 and TRBJ1-3; weak D call: TRBD1 (5 bases). V was pared by 6 bases and J by 2 bases, with 14 bases between. The germline V gene encodes CDR1 LNHDA and CDR2 SQIVND (reference sequence). The CDR3 extends over 15 amino acids. CDR3 nucleotides: TGTGCCAGTAGCCGTGGGACTTACACTGGAAACACCATATATTTT. Its protein is CASSRGTYTGNTIYF.

The rearrangement links TRBV3-1 (or the pseudogene TRBV3-2) to TRBJ2-5; 10 nucleotides align to TRBD2. CDR3 size: 18 residues. V shed 4 bases and J 5 bases; nucleotides not matched to a gene: 16. Germline loops: CDR1 LGHDT, CDR2 YNNKEL (reference sequence). The CDR3 region is CASSLLTSGKGEWETQYF. The DNA of the CDR3 is TGTGCCAGCAGCCTCCTTACTAGCGGGAAGGGGGAATGGGAGACCCAGTACTTC.

The chain is built from TRBV5-1 and TRBJ1-1, with D possibly TRBD1 on 5 matching bases. CDR3 length: 13 residues. V lost 0 bases and J lost 5, with 8 bases in between. From germline, CDR1 is SGHRS and CDR2 YFSETQ. The CDR3 sequence is CASSLADRTEAFF. For the CDR3, the DNA is TGCGCCAGCAGCTTGGCCGACAGAACTGAAGCTTTCTTT.

The chain has TRBV7-3 and TRBJ2-1, with 8 bases aligning to TRBD2. V lost 5 bases, J lost 7 bases, and 10 bases stayed unmatched. This CDR3 has 15 amino acids. CDR1 is SGHTA, CDR2 FQGTGA, per germline. DNA for the CDR3: TGTGCCAGCAGCCAACAAGCGGGAGTATGGAATGAGCAGTTCTTC. Its translation is CASSQQAGVWNEQFF.

This chain connects TRBV10-3 to TRBJ1-1; D gene ambiguous. Deletions cut 6 bases from V and 5 bases from J, with 16 bases between. The CDR3 extends over 14 amino acids. Germline CDR1 and CDR2: ENHRY and SYGVKD. The CDR3 bases are TGTGCCATCAGAGGCTCGGTCGCGGGGACTGAAGCTTTCTTT. This encodes CAIRGSVAGTEAFF.

The rearrangement uses TRBV7-2 and TRBJ2-2, with 9 bases that match TRBD2. Germline CDR1 and CDR2: SGHTA and FQGNSA. The CDR3 loop spans 18 amino acids. J lost 4 bases, V lost 1 base, and 10 bases had no gene match. This CDR3 is CASSLEGGGRAVTGELFF. The CDR3 coding sequence is TGTGCCAGCAGCTTAGAAGGGGGCGGGAGGGCCGTCACCGGGGAGCTGTTTTTT. Supplemented by reference TRBV7-2 and TRBJ2-2, the full variable domain reads GAGVSQSPSNKVTEKGKDVELRCDPISGHTALYWYRQSLGQGLEFLIYFQGNSAPDKSGLPSDRFSAERTGGSVSTLTIQRTQQEDSAVYLCASSLEGGGRAVTGELFFGEGSRLTVL.

The genes are TRBV5-1 and TRBJ2-5; 8 bases fit TRBD2. Germline V gene sequence: CDR1 SGHRS, CDR2 YFSETQ. V lost 0 bases, J lost 2 bases, and 3 bases stayed unmatched. This CDR3 is 15 amino acids long. As DNA, the CDR3 is TGCGCCAGCAGCTTGGCCCCGGGAGGGCAAGAGACCCAGTACTTC. It specifies CASSLAPGGQETQYF.

This clone was counted a single time. The chain uses TRBV7-2 and TRBJ1-4; D call uncertain. CDR3 length equals 18 residues. Germline loops: CDR1 SGHTA, CDR2 FQGNSA. V lost 1 base and J lost 2, with 17 bases in between. The CDR3 nucleotides read TGTGCCAGCAGCTTAGTTAGCCGCAGTAGGAAGACTAATGAAAAACTGTTTTTT. Amino acid sequence: CASSLVSRSRKTNEKLFF.

This sequence joins TRBV12-3 or TRBV12-4 and TRBJ2-7; D uncertain. The V end lost 6 bases, the J end lost 6 bases, and 9 bases lay between the germline ends. This CDR3 is built from 11 residues. CDR3 nucleotide sequence: TGTGCCAGCAGCATCGGTAGCGAGCAGTACTTC. The encoded protein is CASSIGSEQYF.

The chain has TRBV7-2 and TRBJ1-6; 8 nucleotides align to TRBD1. Germline CDR1 reads SGHTA; CDR2 reads FQGNSA. The CDR3 has 15 amino acids. J was trimmed by 9 bases and V by 4 bases; bases with no gene match: 8. The CDR3 DNA is TGTGCCAGCAGCTCACTTTTGACAGGGGTTTCACCCCTCCACTTT. As protein: CASSSLLTGVSPLHF.

The chain links TRBV29-1 to TRBJ1-1; D is undetermined. This CDR3 has 11 amino acids. Between the trimmed V and J ends, which lost 6 bases and 8 bases, there was a span of 13 bases. Germline CDR1 SQVTM, CDR2 ANQGSEA. CDR3 DNA sequence: TGCAGCGTAGTCATCACTGTAGAAGCTTTCTTT. It yields the protein CSVVITVEAFF.

V is TRBV4-3 and J is TRBJ2-7; D possibly corresponds to TRBD2 (6 bases). Trimming removed 0 bases at V and 0 bases at J, with 9 bases between. The CDR3 totals 15 residues. Germline values: CDR1 LGHNA, CDR2 YSLEER. The chain's CDR3 is CASSQDRDSSYEQYF. The CDR3 DNA reads as TGCGCCAGCAGCCAAGACCGGGACTCCTCCTACGAGCAGTACTTC.

The chain employs TRBV4-2 and TRBJ1-1, with TRBD1 identical over 8 bases. V lost 1 base to trimming and J lost 6 bases; unmatched junction nucleotides: 10. CDR3 length: 16 amino acids. Per germline, CDR1 LGHNA and CDR2 YNFKEQ. The CDR3 DNA sequence: TGTGCCAGCAGCCAAGGCCACAGACAGGGGATGGCTGAAGCTTTCTTT. It encodes CASSQGHRQGMAEAFF.

The rearrangement links TRBV9 to TRBJ2-3; D remains unclear. Between the trimmed V and J ends, which lost 4 bases and 4 bases, there was a span of 13 bases. This CDR3 has 14 residues. Germline loops: CDR1 SGDLS, CDR2 YYNGEE. DNA for the CDR3: TGTGCCAGCAGCTCCGCGCCGACTGCAGATACGCAGTATTTT. Translation gives CASSSAPTADTQYF.

V usage is TRBV6-1 and J usage is TRBJ1-1; D perhaps matches TRBD1 (6 bases). The germline CDR1 and CDR2 sequences are MNHNS and SASEGT. This CDR3 is built from 13 residues. Between the trimmed V and J ends, which lost 3 bases and 6 bases, there was a span of 11 bases. The CDR3 region has the DNA TGTGCCAGCAGTGACGGACAGTTGGCTGAAGCTTTCTTT. As protein: CASSDGQLAEAFF.

The chain links TRBV14 to TRBJ2-5; 9 bases match TRBD1. Unmatched junction bases numbered 12, after V lost 0 bases and J lost 1 base. Germline CDR1 and CDR2: SGHDN and FVKESK. The CDR3 is 19 residues long. The CDR3 protein is CASSQDLGQGTRFQETQYF. The CDR3, as DNA: TGTGCCAGCAGCCAAGATCTAGGACAGGGGACCCGATTCCAAGAGACCCAGTACTTC.

The chain employs TRBV28 and TRBJ1-2; D ambiguous. The CDR3 length is 17 residues. The V and J ends lost 5 bases and 4 bases respectively, with 23 bases between them. Germline values: CDR1 MDHEN, CDR2 SYDVKM. DNA for the CDR3: TGTGCCAGCAGTATTCCATCCCCCGGGGTCCGCGGCTATGGCTACACCTTC. It codes for CASSIPSPGVRGYGYTF.

V is TRBV4-2 and J is TRBJ1-1, with 11 bases lining up with TRBD1. CDR1 is LGHNA and CDR2 is YNFKEQ in the germline V gene. CDR3 length equals 16 residues. The trim removed 1 base at V and 5 bases at J, leaving 6 bases unmatched. CDR3 protein: CASSQAPGQGVTEAFF. The CDR3 nucleotides read TGTGCCAGCAGCCAAGCACCGGGACAGGGGGTTACTGAAGCTTTCTTT.

The rearrangement joins TRBV7-3 to TRBJ2-6; possibly TRBD1 for D (5 bases). Looked up from germline, CDR1 is SGHTA and CDR2 is FQGTGA. The CDR3 extends over 16 amino acids. V dropped 0 bases and J dropped 2 bases, with 8 bases sitting between them. DNA for the CDR3: TGTGCCAGCAGCTTAACAAGGGGTGCTGGGGCCAACGTCCTGACTTTC. Protein: CASSLTRGAGANVLTF.

The gene calls are TRBV20-1 and TRBJ1-1; D is unresolved. The CDR3 spans 11 residues. V was cut by 5 bases and J by 7 bases, with 11 bases left in between. Germline CDR1 is DFQATT and CDR2 is SNEGSKA (reference sequence). The CDR3 region is CSALSPREAFF. For the CDR3, the DNA is TGCAGTGCTCTGTCTCCTCGTGAAGCTTTCTTT.